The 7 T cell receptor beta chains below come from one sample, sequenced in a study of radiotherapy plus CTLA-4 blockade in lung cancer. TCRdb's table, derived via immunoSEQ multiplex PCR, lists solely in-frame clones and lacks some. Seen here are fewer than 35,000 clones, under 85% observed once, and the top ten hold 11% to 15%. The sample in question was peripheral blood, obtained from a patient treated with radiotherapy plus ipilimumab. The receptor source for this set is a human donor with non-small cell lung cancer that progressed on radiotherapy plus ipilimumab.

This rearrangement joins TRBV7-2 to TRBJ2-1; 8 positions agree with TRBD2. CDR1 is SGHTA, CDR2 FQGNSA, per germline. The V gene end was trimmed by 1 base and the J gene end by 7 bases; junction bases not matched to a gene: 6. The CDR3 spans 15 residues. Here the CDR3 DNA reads TGTGCCAGCAGCTTAGACAGCGGGGGTACGAATGAGCAGTTCTTC. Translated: CASSLDSGGTNEQFF. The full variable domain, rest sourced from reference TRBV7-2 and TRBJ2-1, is GAGVSQSPSNKVTEKGKDVELRCDPISGHTALYWYRQSLGQGLEFLIYFQGNSAPDKSGLPSDRFSAERTGGSVSTLTIQRTQQEDSAVYLCASSLDSGGTNEQFFGPGTRLTVL.

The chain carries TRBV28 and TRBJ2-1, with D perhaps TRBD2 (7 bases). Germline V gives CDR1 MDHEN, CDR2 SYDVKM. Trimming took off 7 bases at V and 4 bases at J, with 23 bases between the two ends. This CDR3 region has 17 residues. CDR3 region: CASTTSPGGPRYNEQFF. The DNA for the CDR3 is TGTGCCAGCACCACATCCCCCGGGGGGCCGCGGTACAATGAGCAGTTCTTC.

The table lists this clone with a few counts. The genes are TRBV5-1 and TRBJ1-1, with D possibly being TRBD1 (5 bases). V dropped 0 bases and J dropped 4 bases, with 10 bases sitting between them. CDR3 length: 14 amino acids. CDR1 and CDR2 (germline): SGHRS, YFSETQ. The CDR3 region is CASSLAGTGTEAFF. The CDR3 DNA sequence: TGCGCCAGCAGCTTGGCGGGGACGGGCACTGAAGCTTTCTTT.

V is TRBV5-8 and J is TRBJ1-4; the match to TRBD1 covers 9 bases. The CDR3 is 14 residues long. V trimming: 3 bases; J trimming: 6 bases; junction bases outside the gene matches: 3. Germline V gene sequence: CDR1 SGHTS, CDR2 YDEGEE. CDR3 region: CASSSRDRDEKLFF. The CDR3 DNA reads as TGTGCCAGCAGCTCCCGGGACAGGGATGAAAAACTGTTTTTT.

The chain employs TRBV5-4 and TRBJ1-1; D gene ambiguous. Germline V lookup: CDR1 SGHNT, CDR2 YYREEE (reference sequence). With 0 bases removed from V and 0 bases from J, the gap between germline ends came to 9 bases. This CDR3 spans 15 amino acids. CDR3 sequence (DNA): TGTGCCAGCAGCTTGGCCAGCAGGATGAACACTGAAGCTTTCTTT. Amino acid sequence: CASSLASRMNTEAFF.

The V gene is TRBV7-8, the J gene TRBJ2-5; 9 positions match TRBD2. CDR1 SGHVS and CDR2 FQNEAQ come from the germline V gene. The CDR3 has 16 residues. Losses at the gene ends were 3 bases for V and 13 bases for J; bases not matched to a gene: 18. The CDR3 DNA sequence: TGTGCCAGCAGCTTTGACAGCGGGGGGACTCCCACCGGGCGGTACTTC. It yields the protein CASSFDSGGTPTGRYF.

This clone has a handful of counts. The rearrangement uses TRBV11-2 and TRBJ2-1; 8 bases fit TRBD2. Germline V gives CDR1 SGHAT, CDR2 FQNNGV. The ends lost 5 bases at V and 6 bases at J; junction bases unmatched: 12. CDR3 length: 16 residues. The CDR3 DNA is TGTGCCAGCAGCCCCGGGGACGGGAGGGCCTTCAATGAGCAGTTCTTC. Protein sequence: CASSPGDGRAFNEQFF.